This T cell receptor (beta chain) stems from a study of CD8+ T cells in alopecia areata. Study at large: Affected scalp percentage determined the severity score of treated patients. Regarding the study as a whole: Lesional tissue from the scalp (especially in alopecia totalis/universalis) showed higher clonality than normal scalp.

As to this clone: Its antigen is unidentified.

This CDR3 has 15 residues. V lost 0 bases, J lost 1 base, and 10 bases lay in between. Germline CDR1 reads MNHNY; CDR2 reads SVGAGI (reference sequence). Treatment reported: oral pan-JAK inhibitor, 5-10 mg twice daily. The sequencing template was cDNA reverse transcribed from extracted RNA. This table comes from immunoSEQ multiplex PCR, and its TCRdb copy is limited to in-frame clones, with some not included. The table shows under 200,000 clones, with around three fifths occurring only once. The clonotype comes from a human donor with alopecia areata. Sequenced material: CD4+ T cells sorted from blood, taken at week 24, from a patient treated with tofacitinib. The chain joins TRBV6-6 to TRBJ2-7; D could derive from TRBD1 or TRBD2 (7 bases each). In DNA form, the CDR3 reads TGTGCCAGCAGTTACTCCCAGGGGGGGTCCTACGAGCAGTACTTC. It encodes CASSYSQGGSYEQYF.